These 5 T cell receptor beta chains originate from one sample sequenced in a study of cytotoxic CD8 clonotypes in ibrutinib-treated CLL. Assay used: immunoSEQ multiplex PCR; TCRdb lists only in-frame clones, some missing. The sample consists of about 140,000 clones, roughly 80% of them appearing once. Specimen: PBMCs, collected after 12 months of ibrutinib treatment. Every receptor here comes from a human donor with chronic lymphocytic leukemia.

The V gene is TRBV7-9, the J gene TRBJ2-2; D uncertain. The CDR3 has 15 residues. Per germline, CDR1 SEHNR and CDR2 FQNEAQ (reference sequence). The V end lost 3 bases, the J end lost 0 bases, and 8 bases lay between the germline ends. The CDR3 is CASSLAIANTGELFF. CDR3 in DNA: TGTGCCAGCAGCTTGGCTATAGCGAACACCGGGGAGCTGTTTTTT.

The V call is TRBV4-2, the J call TRBJ2-5; a weak D match, TRBD2 (5 bases). Germline V gives CDR1 LGHNA, CDR2 YNFKEQ. Trimming took off 1 base at V and 2 bases at J, with 17 bases between the two ends. The CDR3 runs to 17 residues. The CDR3 is CASSQGGPGKTQETQYF. DNA for the CDR3: TGTGCCAGCAGCCAAGGGGGTCCGGGGAAAACACAAGAGACCCAGTACTTC.

The gene calls are TRBV11-2 and TRBJ1-3, with 8 nucleotides matching TRBD1. Germline CDR1 and CDR2: SGHAT and FQNNGV. CDR3 length equals 15 residues. Trimming removed 5 bases from V and 3 bases from J; junction bases left unmatched: 6. CDR3 in amino acids: CASSPQGASGNTIYF. The DNA for the CDR3 is TGTGCCAGCAGCCCCCAGGGGGCGAGTGGAAACACCATATATTTT.

The rearrangement links TRBV6-5 to TRBJ2-1; D perhaps matches TRBD2 (5 bases). V was pared by 3 bases and J by 2 bases, with 11 bases between. The CDR3 spans 15 residues. Germline values: CDR1 MNHEY, CDR2 SVGAGI. Here the CDR3 reads CASSYGERAYNEQFF. The DNA for the CDR3 is TGTGCCAGCAGTTATGGAGAGAGGGCCTACAATGAGCAGTTCTTC.

The chain carries TRBV7-9 and TRBJ2-3, with TRBD2 as a possible D gene (6 bases). The CDR3 is 15 amino acids. Germline V CDR1 and CDR2: SEHNR, FQNEAQ (reference sequence). With 4 bases removed from V and 1 base from J, the gap between germline ends came to 12 bases. CDR3 in amino acids: CASSSGLSRTDTQYF. The CDR3, as DNA: TGTGCCAGCAGCTCGGGACTTTCACGCACAGATACGCAGTATTTT.